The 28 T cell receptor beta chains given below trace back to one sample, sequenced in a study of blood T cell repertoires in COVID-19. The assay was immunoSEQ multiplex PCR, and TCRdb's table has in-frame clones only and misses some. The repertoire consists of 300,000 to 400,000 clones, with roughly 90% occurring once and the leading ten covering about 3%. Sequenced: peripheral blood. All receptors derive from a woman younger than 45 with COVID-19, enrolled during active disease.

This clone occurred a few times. The CDR3 DNA reads as TGTGCCAGCAGCCAAGAAAGTCCCGCAGGGGACAACTATGGCTACACCTTC. It yields the protein CASSQESPAGDNYGYTF. The chain links TRBV4-2 to TRBJ1-2; possible D gene TRBD1, 6 bases. Per the germline V gene, CDR1 is LGHNA and CDR2 is YNFKEQ. CDR3 size: 17 residues. V lost 0 bases and J 2 bases, leaving 16 bases between the germline ends.

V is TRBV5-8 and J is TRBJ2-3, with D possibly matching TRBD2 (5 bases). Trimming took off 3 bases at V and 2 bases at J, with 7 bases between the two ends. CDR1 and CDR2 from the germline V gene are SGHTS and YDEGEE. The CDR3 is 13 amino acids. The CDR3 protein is CASSSRDTDTQYF. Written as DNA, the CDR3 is TGTGCCAGCAGCTCCCGGGACACAGATACGCAGTATTTT. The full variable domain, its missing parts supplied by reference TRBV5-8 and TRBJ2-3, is EAGVTQSPTHLIKTRGQQATLRCSPISGHTSVYWYQQALGLGLQFLLWYDEGEERNRGNFPPRFSGRQFPNYSSELNVNALELEDSALYLCASSSRDTDTQYFGPGTRLTVL.

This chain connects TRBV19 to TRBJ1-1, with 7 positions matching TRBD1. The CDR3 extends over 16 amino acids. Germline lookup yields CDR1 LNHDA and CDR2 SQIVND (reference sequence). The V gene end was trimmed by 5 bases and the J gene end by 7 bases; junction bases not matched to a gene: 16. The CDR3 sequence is CASSPSAGTDNHEAFF. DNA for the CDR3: TGTGCCAGTAGTCCCAGTGCGGGGACAGATAATCATGAAGCTTTCTTT.

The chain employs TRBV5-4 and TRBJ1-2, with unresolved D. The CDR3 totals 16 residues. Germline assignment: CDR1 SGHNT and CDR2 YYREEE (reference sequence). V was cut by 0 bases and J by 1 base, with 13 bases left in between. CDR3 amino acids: CASSLGLSPFNYGYTF. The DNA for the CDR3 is TGTGCCAGCAGCTTGGGTCTCAGTCCCTTTAACTATGGCTACACCTTC.

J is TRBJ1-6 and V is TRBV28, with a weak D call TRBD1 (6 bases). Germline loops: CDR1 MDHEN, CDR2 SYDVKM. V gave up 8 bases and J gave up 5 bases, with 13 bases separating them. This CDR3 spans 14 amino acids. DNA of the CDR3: TGTGCCAGCCAGAGGGGGTTTCATAATTCACCCCTCCACTTT. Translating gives CASQRGFHNSPLHF.

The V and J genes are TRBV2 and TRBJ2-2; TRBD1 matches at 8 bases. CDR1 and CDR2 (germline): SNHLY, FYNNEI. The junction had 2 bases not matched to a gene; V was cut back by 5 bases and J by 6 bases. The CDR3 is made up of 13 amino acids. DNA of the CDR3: TGTGCCAGCAGTCAGACAGGGGCCGGGGAGCTGTTTTTT. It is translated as CASSQTGAGELFF.

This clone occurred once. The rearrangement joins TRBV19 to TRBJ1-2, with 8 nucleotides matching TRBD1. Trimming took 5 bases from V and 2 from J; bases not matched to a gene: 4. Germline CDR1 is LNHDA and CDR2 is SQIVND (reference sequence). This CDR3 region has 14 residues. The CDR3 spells CASSSGGANYGYTF. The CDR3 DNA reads TGTGCCAGTAGTTCAGGGGGCGCCAACTATGGCTACACCTTC.

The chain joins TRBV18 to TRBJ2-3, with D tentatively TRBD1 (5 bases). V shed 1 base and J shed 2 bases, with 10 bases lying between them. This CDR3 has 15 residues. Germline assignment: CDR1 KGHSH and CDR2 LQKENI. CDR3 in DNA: TGTGCCAGCTCACCACAGGGGATTAACACAGATACGCAGTATTTT. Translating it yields CASSPQGINTDTQYF.

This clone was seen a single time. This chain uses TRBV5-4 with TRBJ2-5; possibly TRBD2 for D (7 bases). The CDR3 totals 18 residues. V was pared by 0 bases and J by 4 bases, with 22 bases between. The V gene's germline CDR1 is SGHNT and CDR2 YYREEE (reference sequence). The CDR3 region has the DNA TGTGCCAGCAGCTTGGCGGGGGGCCGCCCTAGAAACTTAGAGACCCAGTACTTC. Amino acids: CASSLAGGRPRNLETQYF.

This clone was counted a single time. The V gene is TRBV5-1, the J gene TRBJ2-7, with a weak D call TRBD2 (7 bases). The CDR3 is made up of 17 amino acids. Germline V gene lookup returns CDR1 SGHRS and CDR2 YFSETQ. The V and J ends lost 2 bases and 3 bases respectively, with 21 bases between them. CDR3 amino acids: CASSFGPWGGAGYEQYF. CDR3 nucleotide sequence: TGCGCCAGCAGCTTTGGCCCATGGGGGGGCGCAGGCTACGAGCAGTACTTC.

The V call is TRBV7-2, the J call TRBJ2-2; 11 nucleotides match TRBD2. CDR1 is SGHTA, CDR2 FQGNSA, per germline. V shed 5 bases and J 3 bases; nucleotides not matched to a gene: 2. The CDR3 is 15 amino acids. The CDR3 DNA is TGTGCCAGCAGCAAACTAGCGGGGGACACCGGGGAGCTGTTTTTT. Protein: CASSKLAGDTGELFF. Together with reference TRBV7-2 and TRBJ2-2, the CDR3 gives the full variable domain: GAGVSQSPSNKVTEKGKDVELRCDPISGHTALYWYRQSLGQGLEFLIYFQGNSAPDKSGLPSDRFSAERTGGSVSTLTIQRTQQEDSAVYLCASSKLAGDTGELFFGEGSRLTVL.

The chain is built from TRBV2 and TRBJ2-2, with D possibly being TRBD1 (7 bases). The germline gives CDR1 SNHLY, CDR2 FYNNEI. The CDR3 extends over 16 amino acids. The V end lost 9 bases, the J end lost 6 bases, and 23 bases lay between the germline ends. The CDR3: CARATDRRGVAGELFF. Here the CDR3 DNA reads TGTGCCAGAGCGACGGACAGGCGCGGGGTTGCCGGGGAGCTGTTTTTT.

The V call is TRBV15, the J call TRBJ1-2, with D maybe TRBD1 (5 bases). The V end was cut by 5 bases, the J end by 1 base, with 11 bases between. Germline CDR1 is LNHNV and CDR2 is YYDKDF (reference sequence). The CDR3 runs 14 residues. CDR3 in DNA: TGTGCCACCAGCCGCCTACAGGATAACTATGGCTACACCTTC. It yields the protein CATSRLQDNYGYTF.

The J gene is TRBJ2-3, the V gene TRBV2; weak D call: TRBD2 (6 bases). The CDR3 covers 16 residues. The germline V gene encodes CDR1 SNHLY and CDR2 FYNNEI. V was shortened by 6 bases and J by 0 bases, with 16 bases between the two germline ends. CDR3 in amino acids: CASRSGLPLSTDTQYF. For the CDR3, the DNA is TGTGCCAGCAGATCGGGACTCCCTTTGAGCACAGATACGCAGTATTTT. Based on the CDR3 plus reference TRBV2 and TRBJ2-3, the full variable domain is EPEVTQTPSHQVTQMGQEVILRCVPISNHLYFYWYRQILGQKVEFLVSFYNNEISEKSEIFDDQFSVERPDGSNFTLKIRSTKLEDSAMYFCASRSGLPLSTDTQYFGPGTRLTVL.

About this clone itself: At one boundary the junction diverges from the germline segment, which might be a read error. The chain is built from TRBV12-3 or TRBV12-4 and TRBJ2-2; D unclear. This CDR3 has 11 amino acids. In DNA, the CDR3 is TGTGCAAGCAACTCCCGCGGGGAGCTGTTTTTT. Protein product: CASNSRGELFF.

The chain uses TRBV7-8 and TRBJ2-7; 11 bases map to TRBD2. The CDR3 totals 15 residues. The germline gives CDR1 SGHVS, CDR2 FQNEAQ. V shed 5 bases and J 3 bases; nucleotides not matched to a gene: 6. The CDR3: CASSPGTSGDYEQYF. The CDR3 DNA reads TGTGCCAGCAGCCCCGGGACTAGCGGAGACTACGAGCAGTACTTC.

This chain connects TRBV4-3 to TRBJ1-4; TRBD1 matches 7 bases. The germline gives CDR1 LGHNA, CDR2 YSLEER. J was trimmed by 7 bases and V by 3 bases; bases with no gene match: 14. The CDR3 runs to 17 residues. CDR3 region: CASSQAGHRGEGEKLFF. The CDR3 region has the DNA TGCGCCAGCAGCCAGGCCGGCCACAGGGGTGAGGGTGAAAAACTGTTTTTT.

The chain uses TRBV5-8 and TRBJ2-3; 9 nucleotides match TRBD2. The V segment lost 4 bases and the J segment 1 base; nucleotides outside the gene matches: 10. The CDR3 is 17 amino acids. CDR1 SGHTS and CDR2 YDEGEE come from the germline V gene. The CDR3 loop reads CASSLAGLAEGTDTQYF. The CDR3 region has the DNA TGTGCCAGCAGCCTGGCGGGACTAGCCGAAGGCACAGATACGCAGTATTTT.

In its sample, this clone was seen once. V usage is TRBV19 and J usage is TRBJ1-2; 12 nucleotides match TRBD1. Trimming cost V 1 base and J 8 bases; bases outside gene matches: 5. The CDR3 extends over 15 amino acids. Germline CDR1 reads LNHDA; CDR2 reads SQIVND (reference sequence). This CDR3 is CASSIAGQGAYGYTF. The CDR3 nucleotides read TGTGCCAGTAGTATAGCGGGACAGGGGGCTTACGGCTACACCTTC.

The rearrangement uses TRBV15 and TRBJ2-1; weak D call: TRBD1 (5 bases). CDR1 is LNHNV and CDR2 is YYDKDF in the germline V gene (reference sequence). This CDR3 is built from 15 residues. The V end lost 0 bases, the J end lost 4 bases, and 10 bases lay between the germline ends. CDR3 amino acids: CATSRDQGGYNEQFF. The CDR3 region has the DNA TGTGCCACCAGCAGAGATCAGGGCGGTTACAATGAGCAGTTCTTC. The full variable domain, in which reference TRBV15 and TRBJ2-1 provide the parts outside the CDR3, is DAMVIQNPRYQVTQFGKPVTLSCSQTLNHNVMYWYQQKSSQAPKLLFHYYDKDFNNEADTPDNFQSRRPNTSFCFLDIRSPGLGDTAMYLCATSRDQGGYNEQFFGPGTRLTVL.

CDR3 amino acids: CASSTRTGDNSPLHF. In DNA form, the CDR3 reads TGCGCCAGCAGCACGCGGACAGGAGATAATTCACCCCTCCACTTT. This chain uses TRBV4-3 with TRBJ1-6; 7 bases line up with TRBD1. There are 15 residues in the CDR3. Germline loops: CDR1 LGHNA, CDR2 YSLEER. Trimming cost V 5 bases and J 5 bases; bases outside gene matches: 6.

The CDR3 spells CASSQVLRKRERNTEAFF. The CDR3 DNA follows: TGCGCCAGCAGCCAAGTTCTACGAAAGCGGGAAAGGAACACTGAAGCTTTCTTT. This sequence joins TRBV4-1 and TRBJ1-1; D remains ambiguous. Germline CDR1 MGHRA, CDR2 YSYEKL. V was cut by 1 base and J by 1 base, with 19 bases left in between. The CDR3 loop spans 18 amino acids.

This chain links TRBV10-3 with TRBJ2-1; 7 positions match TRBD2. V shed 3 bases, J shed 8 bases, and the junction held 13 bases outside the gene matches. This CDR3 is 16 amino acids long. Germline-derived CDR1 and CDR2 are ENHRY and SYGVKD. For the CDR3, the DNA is TGTGCCATCAGTGAAGAGGGACTAACCCGAGGGCATGAGCAGTTCTTC. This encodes CAISEEGLTRGHEQFF.

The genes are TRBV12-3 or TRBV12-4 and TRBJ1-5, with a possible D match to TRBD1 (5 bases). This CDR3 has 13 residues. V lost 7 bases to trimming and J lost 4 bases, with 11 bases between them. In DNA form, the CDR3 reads TGTGCCAGCACCCGGGGGGGTAATCAGCCCCAGCATTTT. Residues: CASTRGGNQPQHF.

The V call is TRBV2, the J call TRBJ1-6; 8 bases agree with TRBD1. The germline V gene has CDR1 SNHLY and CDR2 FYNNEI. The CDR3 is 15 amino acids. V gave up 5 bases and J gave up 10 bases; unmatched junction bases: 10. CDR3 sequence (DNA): TGTGCCAGCAGTCTTACCGACAGGGGAAGCTCACCCCTCCACTTT. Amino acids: CASSLTDRGSSPLHF.

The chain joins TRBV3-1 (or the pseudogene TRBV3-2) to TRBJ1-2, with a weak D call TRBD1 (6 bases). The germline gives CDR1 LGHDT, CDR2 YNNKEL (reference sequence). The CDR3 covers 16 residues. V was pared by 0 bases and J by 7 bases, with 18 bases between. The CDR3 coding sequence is TGTGCCAGCAGCCAAGACCCTACAGGGCCCAGGGGTGGCTACACCTTC. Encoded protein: CASSQDPTGPRGGYTF.

The CDR3 spells CAISEGTDNYEQYF. The CDR3 bases are TGTGCCATCAGTGAGGGGACAGACAACTACGAGCAGTACTTC. V and J are TRBV10-3 and TRBJ2-7, with 7 bases that match TRBD1. CDR1 ENHRY and CDR2 SYGVKD come from the germline V gene. The V segment lost 2 bases and the J segment 3 bases; nucleotides outside the gene matches: 4. CDR3 length equals 14 residues.

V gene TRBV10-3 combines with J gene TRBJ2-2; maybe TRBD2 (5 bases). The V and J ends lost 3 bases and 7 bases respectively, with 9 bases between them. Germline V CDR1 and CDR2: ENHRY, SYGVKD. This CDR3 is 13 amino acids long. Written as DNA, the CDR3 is TGTGCCATCAGTGACACGGCGGGCGGGGAGCTGTTTTTT. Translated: CAISDTAGGELFF.